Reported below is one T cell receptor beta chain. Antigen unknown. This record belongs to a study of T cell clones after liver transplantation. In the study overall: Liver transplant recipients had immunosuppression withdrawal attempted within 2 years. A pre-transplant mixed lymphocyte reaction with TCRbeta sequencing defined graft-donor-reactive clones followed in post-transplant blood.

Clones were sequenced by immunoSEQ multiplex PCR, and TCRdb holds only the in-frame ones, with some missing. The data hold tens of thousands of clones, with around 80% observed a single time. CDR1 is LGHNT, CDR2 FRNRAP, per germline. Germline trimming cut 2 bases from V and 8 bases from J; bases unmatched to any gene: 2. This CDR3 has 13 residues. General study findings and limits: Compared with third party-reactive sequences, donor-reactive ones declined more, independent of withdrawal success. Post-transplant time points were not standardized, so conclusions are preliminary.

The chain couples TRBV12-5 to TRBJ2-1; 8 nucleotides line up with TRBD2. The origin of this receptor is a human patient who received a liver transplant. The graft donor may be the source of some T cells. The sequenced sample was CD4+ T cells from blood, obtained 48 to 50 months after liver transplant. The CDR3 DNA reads TGTGCTAGTGGTTTGAGCGGGAGCGATGAGCAGTTCTTC. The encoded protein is CASGLSGSDEQFF.